This T cell receptor beta chain was retrieved from a study of lymphopenia after photon versus proton radiotherapy. Study results and limitations: Relative stability marked proton patients; photon patients lost diversity and naive cells. Post-nadir TCR diversity decline inversely tracked overall survival among those who died. Survival link was tested only in deceased patients; proton benefit remains a possibility. Post-nadir diversity loss with photons came from oligoclonal expansion, particularly CD8+ Temra cells.

The data were produced by immunoSEQ multiplex PCR, yet TCRdb's version contains in-frame clones alone and is incomplete. The sample holds 150,000 to 200,000 clones; around nine tenths are singletons and the top ten take approximately 4.7%. To note about this clone: The antigen is not known.

Sequencing used peripheral blood, obtained from a patient treated with photon-based radiotherapy. This receptor was obtained from a man aged 50 to 59 with gastric cancer.

DNA for the CDR3: TGTGCCACCAGCAGAGATGGTGCTAGCGGGAGGAATGAGCAGTTCTTC. Translating gives CATSRDGASGRNEQFF. The chain is built from TRBV15 and TRBJ2-1; 11 bases are a match to TRBD2. Germline V gene lookup returns CDR1 LNHNV and CDR2 YYDKDF (reference sequence). The trim removed 0 bases at V and 7 bases at J, leaving 5 bases unmatched. This CDR3 is built from 16 residues.